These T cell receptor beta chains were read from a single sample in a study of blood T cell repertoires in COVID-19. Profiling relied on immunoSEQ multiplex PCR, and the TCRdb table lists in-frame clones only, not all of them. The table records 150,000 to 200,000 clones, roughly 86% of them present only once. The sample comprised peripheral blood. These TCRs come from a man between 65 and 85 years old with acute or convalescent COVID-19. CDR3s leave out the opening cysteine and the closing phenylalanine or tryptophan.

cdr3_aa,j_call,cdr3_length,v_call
ASRRTGEGTGELF,TRBJ2-2,13,TRBV7-3
ASSPRGPAGMNTEAF,TRBJ1-1,15,TRBV7-8
SVFGQGPYEQY,TRBJ2-7,11,TRBV29-1
ASSLAGQEEAF,TRBJ1-1,11,TRBV7-9
ASRSTGTGKGYT,TRBJ1-2,12,TRBV19
ASSLNPGTSDEQF,TRBJ2-1,13,TRBV7-3
ASSQGLAGGPNEQF,TRBJ2-1,14,TRBV4-1
ASSLTGTDYGYT,TRBJ1-2,12,TRBV7-3
ASSPKTGGPYNEQF,TRBJ2-1,14,TRBV5-1
ASGGTSGMEQY,TRBJ2-7,11,TRBV2
ASRPGGLGETQY,TRBJ2-5,12,TRBV5-1
ASSQRGGIEEKLF,TRBJ1-4,13,TRBV7-9
ADAGTGHYNEQF,TRBJ2-1,12,TRBV7-9
ASSLSAGGEKLF,TRBJ1-4,12,TRBV27
ASSPRIRESGNTIY,TRBJ1-3,14,TRBV9
ASSSRGQGNTEAF,TRBJ1-1,13,TRBV5-8
ASSLTSTDTQY,TRBJ2-3,11,TRBV5-4
SARREGHTDTQY,TRBJ2-3,12,TRBV29-1
ASRTARQVDNSPLH,TRBJ1-6,14,TRBV12-2
ASRKRLAGGGETQY,TRBJ2-5,14,TRBV5-1
ASSALTGANVLT,TRBJ2-6,12,TRBV25-1
ASSPRRADSGNTIY,TRBJ1-3,14,TRBV11-2
ASSPGLAGVMEYEQY,TRBJ2-7,15,TRBV7-8
ASSRMTSGGAGEQF,TRBJ2-1,14,TRBV7-2
AIRTSGETQY,TRBJ2-5,10,TRBV10-3
ASSSPAYSGSYEQY,TRBJ2-7,14,TRBV13
ASSLKAGVDSPLH,TRBJ1-6,13,TRBV5-4
ASSLNGWTYNEQF,TRBJ2-1,13,TRBV5-6
ASSLTGSYNSPLH,TRBJ1-6,13,TRBV5-8
ASSLSRRQVPSYEQY,TRBJ2-7,15,TRBV28